This T cell receptor beta chain is drawn from a study of vaccination effects on CD4 cells after COVID-19. Following an approximately eleven-day culture, CD4+ T cells were purified. Everyone in the study got two shots of either the BNT162b2 or mRNA-1273 vaccine. Sequencing was performed with immunoSEQ multiplex PCR; in TCRdb, only in-frame clones are kept and a portion is missing. This sample yields more than 60,000 clones, of which roughly 74% are seen a single time; approximately 2% belongs to the top ten. Germline-derived CDR1 and CDR2 are MNHNS and SASEGT. CDR3 length: 15 amino acids. The germline V and J ends were trimmed by 0 bases and 1 base, with 10 bases remaining between them. Study-level points and caveats: Clones of infection and vaccine origin contracted markedly late after vaccination.

Turning to this clone: Its antigen remains unknown.

The V gene is TRBV6-1, the J gene TRBJ2-7; unclear D gene. This TCR derives from a human donor who received a COVID-19 vaccine. The sample consisted of CD4+ T cells from PBMCs cultured without peptide, taken after COVID-19 vaccination. The CDR3 DNA is TGTGCCAGCAGTGAAGCCCAAACTGCTTCCTACGAGCAGTACGTC. It encodes CASSEAQTASYEQYV.